What follows is one T cell receptor (beta chain) and its context. Its specificity is unknown. Germline V gives CDR1 MNHNY, CDR2 SVGAGI (reference sequence). The CDR3 extends over 14 amino acids. One tube held mixed TRB-A and TRB-B primer pools for touch-down PCR. For each CDR3 protein, TCRdb gives one entry from its re-call of the multiplex PCR reads, without DNA. In all, the sample yields about 8,100 distinct CDR3 sequences. Each sample's input was around 250 ng genomic DNA, 35,000 to 40,000 genome equivalents. This sample was included in a study of T cell clusters in autoimmune cytopenias. For the study at large: Per sample, median TRB depth was about 51,000 reads, yielding a median roughly 2,000 distinct clonotypes.

Study-wide results and limits: Physiological T cell clusters of healthy donors were apparently absent in primary autoimmune cytopenia patients. TRB repertoire shifts in secondary cytopenia and chronic lymphocytic leukemia mostly reflected lymphoma, not autoimmunity. No experiment has yet validated the function of the T cell clusters defined in silico.

The chain couples TRBV6-6 to TRBJ2-7; TCRdb selects TRBD1, and the lack of DNA leaves this call unchecked. This TCR was recovered from a human donor with an autoimmune cytopenia or autoimmune hepatitis (not recorded which). The material sequenced was peripheral blood. CDR3 loop: CASSDRGLPDEQYF.